Shown below are 23 T cell receptor beta chains from a single sample sequenced in a study of regulatory T cells in long-lasting Graves disease. For TCR beta, libraries came from iRepertoire HTBI primers and Arm-PCR of CDR3 regions. TCRdb used MiXCR to reprocess the multiplex PCR reads, holding one entry per CDR3 protein. The table records hundreds of thousands of distinct CDR3 sequences, 21% of them present only once. Noted time point: persistent/refractory GD, antithyroid drugs over 5 years with positive TRAb. Scientists built the TCR library using RNA that was extracted from PBMCs. Sequenced material: peripheral blood mononuclear cells (PBMCs), taken when the disease was refractory, from a patient treated with antithyroid drugs. Every receptor here comes from a female donor with Graves disease.

This chain joins TRBV7-8 and TRBJ1-5; 8 positions match TRBD1. The V gene end was trimmed by 5 bases and the J gene end by 2 bases; junction bases not matched to a gene: 8. This CDR3 has 16 amino acids. Per germline, CDR1 SGHVS and CDR2 FQNEAQ. The CDR3 loop reads CASSDRTGRGNQPQHF. DNA for the CDR3: TGTGCCAGCAGCGACCGGACAGGGAGGGGCAATCAGCCCCAGCATTTT.

This clonotype has just a few counts. The chain's CDR3 is CASSPAGTANNSPLHF. The DNA for the CDR3 is TGTGCCAGCTCACCAGCCGGGACCGCGAATAATTCACCCCTCCACTTT. The J gene is TRBJ1-6, the V gene TRBV18, with D perhaps matching TRBD1 (5 bases). Trimming cost V 2 bases and J 5 bases, with 13 bases left between them. The V gene's germline CDR1 is KGHSH and CDR2 LQKENI. The CDR3 loop spans 16 amino acids.

The chain employs TRBV6-1 and TRBJ1-4; maybe TRBD1 (6 bases). Trimming stripped 10 bases from V and 0 bases from J, with 18 bases between. Per germline, CDR1 MNHNS and CDR2 SASEGT. The CDR3 consists of 16 residues. CDR3 sequence (DNA): TGTGCCACAGCCCTAGAGACAGGCGCAACTAATGAAAAACTGTTTTTT. Translation: CATALETGATNEKLFF.

Only a few counts were recorded for this clonotype. The chain carries TRBV9 and TRBJ2-2; 8 bases align to TRBD2. The CDR3 is 15 amino acids. Germline trimming cut 2 bases from V and 2 bases from J; bases unmatched to any gene: 2. Germline CDR1 is SGDLS and CDR2 is YYNGEE. Here the CDR3 reads CASSVSGVNTGELFF. In nucleotides, the CDR3 is TGTGCCAGCAGCGTTAGCGGGGTAAACACCGGGGAGCTGTTTTTT.

This clonotype was seen ten or more times. The rearrangement joins TRBV12-3 or TRBV12-4 to TRBJ1-1; 7 positions match TRBD1. The CDR3 extends over 17 amino acids. V trimming: 1 base; J trimming: 1 base; junction bases outside the gene matches: 9. CDR3 region: CASSLVSWDSPNTEAFF. The CDR3 region has the DNA TGTGCCAGCAGTTTAGTGAGTTGGGACAGCCCGAACACTGAAGCTTTCTTT.

This clonotype occurred once. This chain connects TRBV10-3 to TRBJ2-5; D gene ambiguous. The CDR3 contains 12 residues. The germline CDR1 and CDR2 sequences are ENHRY and SYGVKD. V was pared by 4 bases and J by 5 bases, with 8 bases between. The CDR3 is CAISADGETQYF. The DNA for the CDR3 is TGTGCCATCAGTGCGGACGGGGAGACCCAGTACTTC.

This chain joins TRBV27 and TRBJ2-7, with 12 nucleotides matching TRBD2. Germline CDR1 reads MNHEY; CDR2 reads SMNVEV (reference sequence). After removal of 7 bases from V and 4 bases from J, the junction contained 5 bases not matched to a gene. CDR3 size: 14 residues. The CDR3 DNA follows: TGTGCCAGCAAGACTAGCGGGAGATGGTACGAGCAGTACTTC. It is translated as CASKTSGRWYEQYF.

The rearrangement joins TRBV7-6 to TRBJ2-1; the D call may be TRBD1 or TRBD2 (6 bases each). Germline V gene lookup returns CDR1 SGHVS and CDR2 FNYEAQ. This CDR3 comprises 15 residues. The V and J ends lost 1 base and 6 bases respectively, with 13 bases between them. For the CDR3, the DNA is TGTGCCAGCAGCTTAGTCGAGGGGGGAGGCAATGAGCAGTTCTTC. Encoded protein: CASSLVEGGGNEQFF.

The chain couples TRBV19 to TRBJ1-1; a weak D match, TRBD1 (6 bases). Germline V gene data show CDR1 as LNHDA and CDR2 as SQIVND (reference sequence). Trimming left V 3 bases short and J 4 bases short, with 15 bases between. This CDR3 has 15 residues. In DNA, the CDR3 is TGTGCCAGTAGTATGGTGGGGGCGGTGAGCACTGAAGCTTTCTTT. Protein sequence: CASSMVGAVSTEAFF.

This clonotype turned up a few times. The genes are TRBV10-3 and TRBJ2-7; TRBD1 aligns across 11 bases. V lost 2 bases to trimming and J lost 2 bases; unmatched junction nucleotides: 8. There are 17 residues in the CDR3. Germline V CDR1 and CDR2: ENHRY, SYGVKD. The CDR3 loop is CAISEKLPGQGAYEQYF. CDR3 in DNA: TGTGCCATCAGTGAGAAACTGCCGGGACAGGGGGCCTACGAGCAGTACTTC.

At least ten counts were recorded for this clonotype. The J gene is TRBJ2-2, the V gene TRBV7-9, with a possible D match to TRBD1 (5 bases). The germline V gene has CDR1 SEHNR and CDR2 FQNEAQ (reference sequence). The CDR3 covers 15 residues. The V and J ends lost 5 bases and 1 base respectively, with 11 bases between them. This CDR3 reads CASSTTTGNTGELFF. The CDR3 nucleotides are TGTGCCAGCAGCACAACTACAGGGAACACCGGGGAGCTGTTTTTT.

CDR3 nucleotides: TGTGCCAGCAGTGATGTAGGGGAGGGCTACAATGAGCAGTTCTTC. It yields the protein CASSDVGEGYNEQFF. The gene calls are TRBV6-4 and TRBJ2-1; 7 bases line up with TRBD2. With V trimmed by 3 bases and J by 3 bases, 5 bases remained unmatched. Germline V gives CDR1 MRHNA, CDR2 SNTAGT. The CDR3 spans 15 residues.

Many counts were recorded for this clonotype. V is TRBV12-3 or TRBV12-4 and J is TRBJ2-2; D might be TRBD2 (7 bases). This CDR3 is built from 14 residues. V was shortened by 3 bases and J by 7 bases, with 12 bases between the two germline ends. The CDR3 here is CASSLGGAGGELFF. CDR3 coding DNA: TGTGCCAGCAGTTTGGGGGGGGCTGGCGGGGAGCTGTTTTTT.

The rearrangement uses TRBV7-2 and TRBJ2-3; D perhaps matches TRBD1 (6 bases). V lost 3 bases to trimming and J lost 5 bases, with 15 bases between them. Per the germline V gene, CDR1 is SGHTA and CDR2 is FQGNSA. The CDR3 extends over 15 amino acids. CDR3 sequence reads: CASSFGQIIRDTQYF. The CDR3, as DNA: TGTGCCAGCAGCTTTGGACAGATAATCAGAGATACGCAGTATTTT.

There are a few counts of this clonotype. V is TRBV4-1 and J is TRBJ1-2; TRBD1 matches 7 bases. The CDR3 is 16 amino acids. The germline CDR1 and CDR2 sequences are MGHRA and YSYEKL. Losses at the gene ends were 0 bases for V and 8 bases for J; bases not matched to a gene: 12. The CDR3 reads CASSQDQGGELRGYTF. The CDR3 region has the DNA TGCGCCAGCAGCCAAGACCAGGGGGGGGAATTACGGGGCTACACCTTC.

This clonotype occurred a few times. The chain couples TRBV20-1 to TRBJ2-7; D might be TRBD1 (5 bases). This CDR3 has 13 residues. With 0 bases removed from V and 5 bases from J, the gap between germline ends came to 11 bases. Germline loops: CDR1 DFQATT, CDR2 SNEGSKA (reference sequence). In nucleotides, the CDR3 is TGCAGTGCTAGAGAATTCAGGGTTAACGAGCAGTACTTC. It translates to CSAREFRVNEQYF.

The J gene is TRBJ2-7, the V gene TRBV20-1; 10 nucleotides match TRBD1. With 0 bases clipped from V and 3 bases from J, the junction kept 5 bases outside the gene matches. CDR1 is DFQATT, CDR2 SNEGSKA, per germline (reference sequence). The CDR3 totals 15 residues. The CDR3 DNA follows: TGCAGTGCTAGAGATCGGGACAGGGGATTCTACGAGCAGTACTTC. This gives the protein CSARDRDRGFYEQYF.

On this clonotype: A single base separates this from a much larger clone, so it may be a read error. The J gene is TRBJ1-5, the V gene TRBV28; no firm D call. Germline V gene sequence: CDR1 MDHEN, CDR2 SYDVKM. The CDR3 is 15 amino acids. V lost 5 bases to trimming and J lost 3 bases, with 14 bases between them. The DNA of the CDR3 is TGTGCCAGCAGTCCCCGCCGACGGACCAATCAGCCCCAGCATTTT. This codes for CASSPRRRTNQPQHF.

This chain links TRBV20-1 with TRBJ1-5; D may be TRBD1 (5 bases). Germline V lookup: CDR1 DFQATT, CDR2 SNEGSKA (reference sequence). V shed 0 bases and J shed 6 bases, with 15 bases lying between them. The CDR3 totals 15 residues. The chain's CDR3 is CSARDRSRVSQPQHF. Here the CDR3 DNA reads TGCAGTGCTAGAGATCGGAGCAGGGTAAGTCAGCCCCAGCATTTT.

This clonotype was observed many times. The chain joins TRBV3-1 to TRBJ2-2; perhaps TRBD1 as D (5 bases). Germline V CDR1 and CDR2: LGHDT, YNNKEL (reference sequence). This CDR3 comprises 16 residues. V gave up 3 bases and J gave up 0 bases, with 11 bases separating them. The CDR3 region has the DNA TGTGCCAGCAGCCACTCGACAGTCTCGAACACCGGGGAGCTGTTTTTT. Its translation is CASSHSTVSNTGELFF. The variable domain in full, completed from reference TRBV3-1 and TRBJ2-2, reads DTAVSQTPKYLVTQMGNDKSIKCEQNLGHDTMYWYKQDSKKFLKIMFSYNNKELIINETVPNRFSPKSPDKAHLNLHINSLELGDSAVYFCASSHSTVSNTGELFFGEGSRLTVL.

Comment on this clonotype: This clone may be a read error of a much larger clone one base away. This rearrangement joins TRBV12-3 or TRBV12-4 to TRBJ1-2; no firm D call. The CDR3 contains 14 residues. CDR3 sequence (DNA): TGTGCCAGCAGTTTGCAGGTTTTGGACTATGGCTGCACCTTC. It codes for CASSLQVLDYGCTF.

There are a few counts of this clonotype. V gene TRBV9 combines with J gene TRBJ1-2, with D tentatively TRBD1 (5 bases). This CDR3 has 15 amino acids. Germline values: CDR1 SGDLS, CDR2 YYNGEE. V was pared by 7 bases and J by 7 bases, with 23 bases between. CDR3 nucleotides: TGTGCCAGCCGCAAGCACTTGGGGGAAGGAGTTGGCTACACCTTC. Its protein is CASRKHLGEGVGYTF.

Many counts were recorded for this clonotype. The DNA of the CDR3 is TGTGCCTGGAGTGTACAGTACGAGCAGTACTTC. Translating it yields CAWSVQYEQYF. The chain employs TRBV30 and TRBJ2-7; D remains ambiguous. Germline lookup yields CDR1 GTSNPN and CDR2 SVGIG (reference sequence). The CDR3 has 11 residues. The V and J ends lost 0 bases and 4 bases respectively, with 4 bases between them.